This T cell receptor (beta chain) was obtained from a study of T cell responses to AZD1222 COVID-19 vaccine. Using immunoSEQ multiplex PCR, the repertoire was profiled, and TCRdb retains in-frame clones only, with some absent. The sample consists of roughly 180,000 clones, about 90% of them appearing once. CDR1 is LGHNA and CDR2 is YSLEER in the germline V gene. The CDR3 is 12 residues long. As for this clone: The antigen is unknown. The junction and the germline gene differ at one end; a read error may be behind it.

Findings and caveats of the study: Just a handful of AZD1222 recipients were seropositive at baseline. Most donors were white British, females outnumbered males, and clonal diversity was possibly underestimated. The breadth and depth of Spike-specific TCRs increased once two AZD1222 doses had been given. Reports say nearly half of spike-specific TCRs go after unmutated variant regions.

This material consisted of peripheral blood, taken 28 days after the second AZD1222 dose. This sequence was found in an adult who received the AZD1222 COVID-19 vaccine. The J gene is TRBJ2-5, the V gene TRBV4-3, with D perhaps matching TRBD1 or TRBD2 (6 bases each). CDR3 nucleotides: TGCGCCAGCAGCGCTGATTGGGGGGCGCGGCACTTC. Its protein is CASSADWGARHF.